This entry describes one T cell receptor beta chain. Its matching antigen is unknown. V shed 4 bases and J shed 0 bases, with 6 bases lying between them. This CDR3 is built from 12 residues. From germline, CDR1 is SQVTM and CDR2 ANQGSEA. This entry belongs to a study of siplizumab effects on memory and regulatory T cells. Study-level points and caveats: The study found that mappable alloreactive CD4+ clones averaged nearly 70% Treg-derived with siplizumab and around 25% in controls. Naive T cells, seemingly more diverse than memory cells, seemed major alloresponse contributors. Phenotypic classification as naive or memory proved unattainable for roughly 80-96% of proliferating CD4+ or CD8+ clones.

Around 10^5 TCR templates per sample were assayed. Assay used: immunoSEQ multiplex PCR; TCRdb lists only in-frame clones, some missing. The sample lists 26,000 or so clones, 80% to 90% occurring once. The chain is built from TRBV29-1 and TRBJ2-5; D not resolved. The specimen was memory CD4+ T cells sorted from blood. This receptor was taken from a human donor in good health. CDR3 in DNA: TGCAGCGTTGTGGAGAACCAAGAGACCCAGTACTTC. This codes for CSVVENQETQYF.